The rows below give T cell receptor beta chains drawn from one sample of a study of CD8 T cells in Susac syndrome. TCRdb recomputed calls from the immunoSEQ multiplex PCR reads with MiXCR, one row per CDR3 protein. Of roughly 120,000 distinct CDR3 sequences in the sample, roughly 93% are singletons; the top ten hold roughly 0.32%. The sequenced sample was CD8+ T cells from PBMCs. These receptors all stem from a human donor with multiple sclerosis. CDR3s include the opening cysteine and the closing phenylalanine or tryptophan. The D gene is left open where the match is weak. Size tells how often a clone was seen (once, few, many) or the class of an expanded clone, and some rows leave it out.

d_gene	v_gene	abundance	j_gene	CDR3aa	CDR3nt
TRBD1	TRBV4-1	NA	TRBJ2-2	CASSQDDDPRDRVSGIGELFF	TGCGCCAGCAGCCAAGATGACGACCCGCGGGACAGGGTGTCAGGTATCGGGGAGCTGTTTTTT
TRBD2	TRBV30	NA	TRBJ2-5	CAWNRLAERQETQYF	TGTGCCTGGAATCGACTAGCGGAGCGCCAAGAGACCCAGTACTTC
NA	TRBV12-3/TRBV12-4	NA	TRBJ2-5	CASSPRALKETQYF	TGTGCCAGCAGTCCCCGGGCCCTGAAAGAGACCCAGTACTTC
NA	TRBV5-4	NA	TRBJ1-2	CASSFMDGYTF	TGTGCCAGCAGCTTTATGGATGGCTACACCTTC
NA	TRBV30	NA	TRBJ2-6	CAWSDGSGANVLTF	TGTGCCTGGAGTGACGGCTCTGGGGCCAACGTCCTGACTTTC
TRBD1	TRBV7-9	NA	TRBJ1-5	CASSSGTAPLNQPQHF	TGTGCCAGCTCCTCCGGGACAGCTCCACTCAATCAGCCCCAGCATTTT
NA	TRBV9	NA	TRBJ2-7	CASSATGSVEQYF	TGTGCCAGCAGCGCAACCGGGTCAGTCGAGCAGTACTTC
NA	TRBV20-1	NA	TRBJ2-5	CSARDSSGLSRETQYF	TGCAGTGCTAGAGATAGCAGTGGACTCTCAAGGGAGACCCAGTACTTC
NA	TRBV20-1	NA	TRBJ2-7	CSARDVQWQYF	TGCAGTGCTAGAGACGTACAGTGGCAGTACTTC
NA	TRBV24-1	once	TRBJ2-2	CATSDLTVTGELFF	TGTGCCACCAGTGATTTAACAGTTACCGGGGAGCTGTTTTTT
TRBD1	TRBV27	NA	TRBJ1-2	CASSLSGTGVYGYTF	TGTGCCAGCAGTTTATCTGGGACAGGCGTCTATGGCTACACCTTC
TRBD1	TRBV6-6	few	TRBJ2-2	CASPSGTDNTGELFF	TGTGCCAGCCCTTCCGGGACAGATAACACCGGGGAGCTGTTTTTT
NA	TRBV3-1	NA	TRBJ1-3	CASNRPLRTELRVLWWNTIYF	TGTGCCAGCAACCGACCTTTACGGACAGAACTGAGGGTTCTATGGTGGAACACCATATATTTT
NA	TRBV4-1	NA	TRBJ1-2	CASSPPDGGANYGYTF	TGCGCCAGCAGCCCCCCGGATGGGGGGGCCAACTATGGCTACACCTTC
NA	TRBV13	NA	TRBJ2-1	CASSDRDTPGNEQFF	TGTGCCAGCAGCGACCGGGACACGCCCGGTAATGAGCAGTTCTTC
NA	TRBV5-4	NA	TRBJ1-2	CAISGQYGYTF	TGTGCCATTTCTGGACAGTATGGCTACACCTTC
TRBD2	TRBV7-3	NA	TRBJ2-1	CASSPTSGRGNEQFF	TGTGCCAGCAGCCCTACTAGCGGGAGGGGGAATGAGCAGTTCTTC
TRBD1	TRBV7-9	NA	TRBJ1-4	CASSSETGVGEKLFF	TGTGCCAGCAGCTCGGAAACAGGGGTGGGGGAAAAACTGTTTTTT
NA	TRBV4-1	once	TRBJ2-4	CASSQDGGAKNIQYF	TGCGCCAGCAGCCAAGATGGCGGGGCCAAAAACATTCAGTACTTC
NA	TRBV28	NA	TRBJ1-5	CASSPPQGHNQPQHF	TGTGCCAGCAGTCCCCCCCAGGGCCACAATCAGCCCCAGCATTTT
TRBD1	TRBV5-1	NA	TRBJ1-4	CASSFADRDTTNEKLFF	TGCGCCAGCAGCTTCGCGGACAGGGATACAACTAATGAAAAACTGTTTTTT
NA	TRBV2	NA	TRBJ2-3	CASSDVGGSTDTQYF	TGTGCCAGCAGTGACGTTGGCGGGAGCACAGATACGCAGTATTTT
NA	TRBV20-1	NA	TRBJ2-3	CSAHPQLEPDTQYF	TGCAGTGCCCATCCCCAGCTAGAGCCAGATACGCAGTATTTT
TRBD1	TRBV12-3/TRBV12-4	NA	TRBJ1-1	CAINRGRTEAFF	TGTGCCATCAACAGGGGGCGAACTGAAGCTTTCTTT
TRBD2	TRBV9	NA	TRBJ2-1	CASSASGGSYNEQFF	TGTGCCAGCAGCGCCAGCGGGGGTTCCTACAATGAGCAGTTCTTC
NA	TRBV7-9	NA	TRBJ1-2	CASSSTGGRTYGYTF	TGTGCCAGCAGCTCAACCGGGGGCCGTACCTATGGCTACACCTTC
NA	TRBV29-1	NA	TRBJ1-2	CSVVYLNGYGYTF	TGCAGCGTTGTGTATCTTAACGGCTATGGCTACACCTTC
TRBD1	TRBV27	NA	TRBJ1-5	CASSWTGASQPQHF	TGTGCCAGCAGCTGGACAGGGGCAAGTCAGCCCCAGCATTTT
NA	TRBV28	NA	TRBJ2-3	CASSDRLTDTQYF	TGTGCCAGCAGCGACAGACTCACAGATACGCAGTATTTT
TRBD2	TRBV7-3	NA	TRBJ2-1	CASSQKGSGSEQFF	TGTGCCAGCAGCCAAAAAGGGAGCGGGAGTGAGCAGTTCTTC
NA	TRBV7-2	NA	TRBJ2-1	CASSPPSRRREGEQFF	TGTGCCAGCAGCCCACCGAGCCGGAGGAGGGAAGGTGAGCAGTTCTTC
NA	TRBV12-3/TRBV12-4	NA	TRBJ2-4	CASSFEAETLAKNIQYF	TGTGCCAGCAGTTTCGAGGCGGAGACATTAGCCAAAAACATTCAGTACTTC
NA	TRBV20-1	few	TRBJ1-1	CSANSYTEAFF	TGCAGTGCTAATTCGTACACTGAAGCTTTCTTT
NA	TRBV12-3/TRBV12-4	NA	TRBJ1-6	CASSHRAEYNSPLHF	TGTGCCAGCAGTCACCGGGCAGAATATAATTCACCCCTCCACTTT
NA	TRBV5-6	NA	TRBJ1-1	CASSSRNEAFF	TGTGCCAGCAGCTCCAGGAATGAAGCTTTCTTT
NA	TRBV28	NA	TRBJ1-2	CASSLRQGKRWYGYTF	TGTGCCAGCAGTTTAAGGCAGGGGAAGCGTTGGTATGGCTACACCTTC
NA	TRBV15	NA	TRBJ1-1	CATSRDQHTEAFF	TGTGCCACCAGTCGAGACCAGCACACTGAAGCTTTCTTT
NA	TRBV20-1	NA	TRBJ2-7	CSARGLGGREQYF	TGCAGTGCTAGAGGCTTGGGGGGGCGTGAGCAGTACTTC
NA	TRBV9	NA	TRBJ2-1	CASSPGQYNEQFF	TGTGCCAGCAGCCCCGGACAGTACAATGAGCAGTTCTTC
TRBD2	TRBV2	NA	TRBJ2-7	CASRLAGYEQYF	TGTGCCAGCAGACTAGCGGGGTACGAGCAGTACTTC
NA	TRBV3-1	NA	TRBJ1-5	CASSPLVGAQPQHF	TGTGCCAGCAGCCCCTTAGTGGGGGCTCAGCCCCAGCATTTT
TRBD2	TRBV6-5	once	TRBJ2-3	CASSWTGGTTDTQYF	TGTGCCAGCAGTTGGACGGGGGGTACCACAGATACGCAGTATTTT
NA	TRBV13	NA	TRBJ2-1	CASSWGGSGYNEQFF	TGTGCCAGCAGCTGGGGAGGTAGCGGCTACAATGAGCAGTTCTTC
NA	TRBV29-1	NA	TRBJ1-2	CSVEGGDGYTF	TGCAGCGTTGAGGGAGGGGACGGCTACACCTTC
NA	TRBV3-1	once	TRBJ1-1	CASSQARGSRGTEAFF	TGTGCCAGCAGCCAAGCCAGGGGTTCTAGAGGCACTGAAGCTTTCTTT
TRBD2	TRBV7-9	NA	TRBJ2-1	CASSLVRAGVYNEQFF	TGTGCCAGCAGCTTAGTCCGGGCGGGGGTCTACAATGAGCAGTTCTTC
TRBD1	TRBV30	NA	TRBJ2-5	CAWSRDRDNEETQYF	TGTGCCTGGAGTCGGGACAGGGATAATGAAGAGACCCAGTACTTC
NA	TRBV5-1	NA	TRBJ2-7	CASSFQSTPYNEQYF	TGCGCCAGCAGCTTCCAGTCAACGCCGTACAACGAGCAGTACTTC
TRBD1	TRBV6-5	NA	TRBJ2-7	CASSYSTGGYEQYF	TGTGCCAGCAGTTACTCGACAGGGGGCTACGAGCAGTACTTC